This T cell receptor beta chain was sequenced during a study of CXCR3-negative and CXCR3-positive naive CD8 T cells. General study results and limits: Similar TRBV-TRBJ gene usage was seen in naive CXCR3-negative and CXCR3-positive cells, but not in memory cells. Relative to CXCR3-negative naive cells, CXCR3-positive naive cells had more hydrophobic TRB CDR3s. Most assays were run on fresh PBMCs (CXCR3 expression partially decreased after cryopreservation).

In regard to this clonotype: Its target is not known.

CDR1 is GTSNPN and CDR2 is SVGIG in the germline V gene (reference sequence). The CDR3 sequence is 14 residues long. The method, 5' RACE with UMI labels, was used to prepare the TRB cDNA libraries. TCRdb reprocessed the 5' RACE reads, with one entry per CDR3 protein and no DNA. The sample table includes some 150,000 distinct CDR3 sequences. The J gene is TRBJ2-5, the V gene TRBV30. Sequencing was done on a sample of naive CXCR3+ CD8+ T cells from blood. Subset given: CD45RO-CCR7+CD27+CD95- naive CD8+ T cells expressing CXCR3 (TNR3+). The source of this sequence is a human donor in good health. Some clones in this sample may be carry-over from other donors' samples. The CDR3 loop reads CAWSEEVLSETQYF.